Listed here are 17 T cell receptor beta chains from one sample, sequenced in a study of identical twins. MiXCR, applied by TCRdb to the 5' RACE reads, yields one record per CDR3 protein. The sample comprises under 900,000 distinct CDR3 sequences, over 9% of which are singletons, and around 1.5% rests with the top ten. These data also formed part of another study, on yellow fever vaccine responses in identical twins.

Sequenced sample: PBMCs. These receptors all come from a woman aged 18-29 years in good health.

CDR3: CASSLRQGQLPYEQYF. The DNA of the CDR3 is TGCGCCAGCAGCTTGCGTCAGGGTCAACTCCCCTACGAGCAGTACTTC. The rearrangement links TRBV5-1 to TRBJ2-7; tentatively, D is TRBD1 (5 bases). Germline CDR1 and CDR2: SGHRS and YFSETQ. This CDR3 is 16 amino acids long. Trimming pared 1 base from V and 2 bases from J, leaving 16 bases between.

The genes are TRBV12-3 or TRBV12-4 and TRBJ1-2; D may be TRBD1 (6 bases). Trimming removed 3 bases from V and 8 bases from J, with 16 bases in between. CDR3 length: 14 residues. The CDR3 coding sequence is TGTGCCAGCAGTTTCGGTTCCGGACAGTACGGCTACACCTTC. It translates to CASSFGSGQYGYTF.

The table lists this clonotype with a few counts. This chain links TRBV5-1 with TRBJ1-1; unclear D gene. Germline V lookup: CDR1 SGHRS, CDR2 YFSETQ. The germline V and J ends were trimmed by 0 bases and 4 bases, with 13 bases remaining between them. The CDR3 has 15 amino acids. CDR3 DNA sequence: TGCGCCAGCAGCTTGGGTTTAACGTATACCACTGAAGCTTTCTTT. Amino acids: CASSLGLTYTTEAFF.

V gene TRBV15 combines with J gene TRBJ1-1; D gene unclear. The V gene's germline CDR1 is LNHNV and CDR2 YYDKDF (reference sequence). The CDR3 has 14 amino acids. The V gene lost 3 bases and the J gene lost 1 base, with 9 bases spanning the gap. The CDR3 loop reads CATSSREQNTEAFF. The CDR3 DNA reads as TGTGCCACCAGCAGCCGGGAGCAGAACACTGAAGCTTTCTTT.

J is TRBJ2-3 and V is TRBV7-9, with unresolved D. The V and J ends lost 5 bases and 5 bases respectively, with 17 bases between them. This CDR3 has 15 amino acids. Germline V gives CDR1 SEHNR, CDR2 FQNEAQ (reference sequence). The chain's CDR3 is CASSPPTSRGDTQYF. CDR3 sequence (DNA): TGTGCCAGCAGCCCCCCCACGTCAAGAGGAGATACGCAGTATTTT.

Many counts were recorded for this clonotype. The chain carries TRBV12-3 or TRBV12-4 and TRBJ1-5; D possibly corresponds to TRBD1 (6 bases). V dropped 5 bases and J dropped 0 bases, with 8 bases sitting between them. The CDR3 covers 14 residues. CDR3 protein: CASSPDSSNQPQHF. CDR3 DNA sequence: TGTGCCAGCAGTCCGGACAGTAGCAATCAGCCCCAGCATTTT.

The rearrangement uses TRBV6-6 and TRBJ1-1; D not certain. The CDR3 extends over 11 amino acids. CDR1 is MNHNY and CDR2 is SVGAGI in the germline V gene (reference sequence). Trimming removed 2 bases from V and 8 bases from J, with 6 bases in between. CDR3 residues: CASSYAEEAFF. The CDR3 nucleotides read TGTGCCAGCAGTTACGCCGAGGAAGCTTTCTTT.

V and J are TRBV12-3 or TRBV12-4 and TRBJ2-7; 10 bases match TRBD2. The CDR3 spans 13 residues. The ends lost 6 bases at V and 7 bases at J; junction bases unmatched: 6. The CDR3 sequence: CASSTQRGGEQYV. CDR3 bases: TGTGCCAGCAGCACCCAGCGGGGGGGGGAGCAGTACGTC.

The chain recombines TRBV5-1 with TRBJ2-3; D might be TRBD1 or TRBD2, each matching 5 bases. The CDR3 sequence is 16 residues long. Germline CDR1 reads SGHRS; CDR2 reads YFSETQ. V was pared by 4 bases and J by 0 bases, with 15 bases between. CDR3 DNA: TGCGCCAGCAGCATCAACGGGGCCGGAAGCACAGATACGCAGTATTTT. Its protein is CASSINGAGSTDTQYF. Variable domain in full (rest from reference TRBV5-1 and TRBJ2-3): KAGVTQTPRYLIKTRGQQVTLSCSPISGHRSVSWYQQTPGQGLQFLFEYFSETQRNKGNFPGRFSGRQFSNSRSEMNVSTLELGDSALYLCASSINGAGSTDTQYFGPGTRLTVL.

This clonotype was detected a few times. The chain has TRBV7-8 and TRBJ2-7; D ambiguous. Per germline, CDR1 SGHVS and CDR2 FQNEAQ. The CDR3 spans 16 residues. The V gene lost 1 base and the J gene lost 0 bases, with 13 bases spanning the gap. CDR3 bases: TGTGCCAGCAGCTTAGGTTTCAGTCCGAGCTCCTACGAGCAGTACGTC. As protein: CASSLGFSPSSYEQYV.

This clonotype appeared many times. V usage is TRBV7-8 and J usage is TRBJ1-1; 7 nucleotides agree with TRBD1. Germline CDR1 reads SGHVS; CDR2 reads FQNEAQ. V was clipped by 1 base and J by 3 bases; unmatched bases: 11. The length of the CDR3 is 17 residues. The CDR3 sequence: CASSLEKGGRGDTEAFF. DNA for the CDR3: TGTGCCAGCAGCTTAGAGAAAGGTGGCAGGGGGGACACTGAAGCTTTCTTT. The full variable domain, completed using reference TRBV7-8 and TRBJ1-1, is GAGVSQSPRYKVAKRGQDVALRCDPISGHVSLFWYQQALGQGPEFLTYFQNEAQLDKSGLPSDRFFAERPEGSVSTLKIQRTQQEDSAVYLCASSLEKGGRGDTEAFFGQGTRLTVV.

The table lists this clonotype with a few counts. The rearrangement uses TRBV12-3 or TRBV12-4 and TRBJ1-2, with 9 bases matching TRBD1. This CDR3 region has 14 residues. V gave up 4 bases and J gave up 5 bases; unmatched junction bases: 5. CDR3 amino acids: CASSWGQGVYGYTF. As DNA, the CDR3 is TGTGCCAGCAGTTGGGGACAGGGAGTTTATGGCTACACCTTC.

The genes are TRBV28 and TRBJ2-7; D uncertain. This CDR3 is built from 13 residues. Germline assignment: CDR1 MDHEN and CDR2 SYDVKM. Deletions cut 4 bases from V and 0 bases from J, with 7 bases between. As DNA, the CDR3 is TGTGCCAGCAGTTATATGAGCTCCTACGAGCAGTACTTC. Protein sequence: CASSYMSSYEQYF.

V and J are TRBV4-1 and TRBJ2-1; D possibly corresponds to TRBD2 (6 bases). Germline assignment: CDR1 MGHRA and CDR2 YSYEKL. The ends were cut back, 3 bases at V and 9 bases at J, with 9 bases in the middle. CDR3 size: 12 residues. CDR3: CASSHLGGEQFF. The CDR3 DNA reads TGCGCCAGCAGCCATCTCGGGGGTGAGCAGTTCTTC.

This clonotype was counted at least ten times. The CDR3 DNA is TGTGCCAGCAGTTTTAACGGGGGGTCACCCCTCCACTTT. Protein sequence: CASSFNGGSPLHF. V is TRBV12-3 or TRBV12-4 and J is TRBJ1-6; possible D gene TRBD1, 5 bases. This CDR3 is built from 13 residues. Trimming stripped 3 bases from V and 10 bases from J, with 10 bases between.

The table lists this clonotype with a few counts. The chain joins TRBV28 to TRBJ2-7, with D possibly being TRBD1 (6 bases). The germline CDR1 and CDR2 sequences are MDHEN and SYDVKM. There are 14 residues in the CDR3. Between the trimmed V and J ends, which lost 6 bases and 2 bases, there was a span of 14 bases. This chain's CDR3 is CASSLSDSPYEQYF. CDR3 bases: TGTGCCAGCAGCCTCTCGGACAGCCCCTACGAGCAGTACTTC. Full variable domain (missing parts from reference TRBV28 and TRBJ2-7): DVKVTQSSRYLVKRTGEKVFLECVQDMDHENMFWYRQDPGLGLRLIYFSYDVKMKEKGDIPEGYSVSREKKERFSLILESASTNQTSMYLCASSLSDSPYEQYFGPGTRLTVT.

V and J are TRBV29-1 and TRBJ2-3; D may match TRBD1 or TRBD2 (5 bases each). The length of the CDR3 is 14 residues. V was shortened by 2 bases and J by 4 bases, with 13 bases between the two germline ends. The V gene's germline CDR1 is SQVTM and CDR2 ANQGSEA. CDR3 nucleotides: TGCAGCGTTGAACAGGGAGATAGGCCAGATACGCAGTATTTT. Translating it yields CSVEQGDRPDTQYF.